This T cell receptor beta chain was documented in a study of early T cells in non-severe SARS-CoV-2 infection. About the research overall: The authors sequenced bulk RNA from unsorted whole blood, leaving chains unpaired.

Per the germline V gene, CDR1 is KGHSH and CDR2 is LQKENI. The CDR3 is 13 residues long. Trimming took 3 bases from V and 8 from J, leaving 13 bases between them. This clonotype was detected many times. Its antigen remains unidentified. Unique molecular identifier tags were affixed to discrete cDNA molecules. TCRdb re-called the 5' RACE reads with MiXCR, one entry per CDR3 protein. The data contain about 60,000 distinct CDR3 sequences, roughly 5.9% of them singletons. General study results and limits: Sequences matched to VDJdb favored anti-spike CD8 responses, while private and CD4 specificities were missed.

The chain is built from TRBV18 and TRBJ1-1; D remains ambiguous. The source is an adult who was a healthcare worker with PCR-confirmed SARS-CoV-2 infection or an uninfected control (not recorded which). Sequencing was done on a sample of whole blood. The CDR3 reads CASSPKRVGEAFF. In DNA, the CDR3 is TGTGCCAGCTCACCGAAGAGGGTCGGGGAAGCTTTCTTT.